Following are 27 T cell receptor beta chains from one sample sequenced in a study of T cells in Graves' hyperthyroidism and ophthalmopathy. RNA transcripts provided the source from which TCR beta CDR3 regions were amplified. Carried out on the TCR CDR3, a first-round RT-PCR used the HTBI primer set. MiXCR, run by TCRdb on the multiplex PCR reads, gives a single entry per CDR3 protein. Of about 640,000 distinct CDR3 sequences in the sample, under 25% were seen once. Material for sequencing was blood. These receptors all stem from a man under 40 with Graves' ophthalmopathy.

In its sample, this clonotype was seen a few times. CDR3 sequence (DNA): TGCAGTGCTAGAGTAGCTAGCGGGAGTCGGTACGAGCAGTACTTC. Translation gives CSARVASGSRYEQYF. The J gene is TRBJ2-7, the V gene TRBV20-1; the match to TRBD2 covers 10 bases. CDR1 is DFQATT and CDR2 is SNEGSKA in the germline V gene (reference sequence). V gave up 1 base and J gave up 4 bases; unmatched junction bases: 7. The CDR3 runs 15 residues.

The sample holds many counts of this clonotype. The genes are TRBV11-2 and TRBJ2-1; TRBD2 aligns across 8 bases. V was pared by 7 bases and J by 4 bases, with 3 bases of the junction left unmatched. Germline V gene lookup returns CDR1 SGHAT and CDR2 FQNNGV. The CDR3 length is 13 residues. The CDR3 reads CASITSGYNEQFF. The CDR3 coding sequence is TGTGCCAGCATAACTAGCGGATACAATGAGCAGTTCTTC.

The CDR3 is CSVTGTESSGANVLTF. CDR3 DNA: TGCAGCGTCACCGGGACCGAGAGCTCTGGGGCCAACGTCCTGACTTTC. This chain uses TRBV29-1 with TRBJ2-6, with D perhaps matching TRBD1 or TRBD2 (5 bases each). Germline-derived CDR1 and CDR2 are SQVTM and ANQGSEA. The CDR3 contains 16 residues. Trimming took off 6 bases at V and 0 bases at J, with 15 bases between the two ends. The whole variable domain, remainder taken from reference TRBV29-1 and TRBJ2-6, is SAVISQKPSRDICQRGTSLTIQCQVDSQVTMMFWYRQQPGQSLTLIATANQGSEATYESGFVIDKFPISRPNLTFSTLTVSNMSPEDSSIYLCSVTGTESSGANVLTFGAGSRLTVL.

The rearrangement links TRBV6-6 to TRBJ1-1; TRBD1 matches 10 bases. V lost 0 bases to trimming and J lost 4 bases; unmatched junction nucleotides: 8. Germline V gene lookup returns CDR1 MNHNY and CDR2 SVGAGI (reference sequence). The length of the CDR3 is 17 residues. The CDR3 nucleotides are TGTGCCAGCAGTTACTCGAGACAGGGGGCCGGAAGCACTGAAGCTTTCTTT. It encodes CASSYSRQGAGSTEAFF.

This clonotype was seen a handful of times. The chain recombines TRBV29-1 with TRBJ1-2; TRBD1 aligns across 9 bases. The germline gives CDR1 SQVTM, CDR2 ANQGSEA. Unmatched junction bases numbered 7, after V lost 7 bases and J lost 1 base. The CDR3 totals 14 residues. This CDR3 is CSAITGGLNYGYTF. The CDR3 DNA is TGCAGCGCTATCACAGGGGGCCTTAACTATGGCTACACCTTC.

The V and J genes are TRBV11-2 and TRBJ2-2, with D tentatively TRBD2 (6 bases). CDR3 length equals 13 residues. Trimming cost V 5 bases and J 7 bases, with 11 bases left between them. Per the germline V gene, CDR1 is SGHAT and CDR2 is FQNNGV. The CDR3 region is CASSLGTLGELFF. Here the CDR3 DNA reads TGTGCCAGCAGCCTCGGGACTCTCGGGGAGCTGTTTTTT.

The chain uses TRBV5-1 and TRBJ2-5; D gene ambiguous. Germline V CDR1 and CDR2: SGHRS, YFSETQ. The CDR3 is 14 residues long. Trimming stripped 0 bases from V and 7 bases from J, with 13 bases between. CDR3 amino acids: CASSLGANQRTQYF. CDR3 coding DNA: TGCGCCAGCAGCTTGGGAGCAAACCAACGGACCCAGTACTTC.

The chain uses TRBV20-1 and TRBJ2-7, with D perhaps TRBD2 (5 bases). This CDR3 is 15 amino acids long. V was cut by 2 bases and J by 0 bases, with 14 bases left in between. Germline CDR1 is DFQATT and CDR2 is SNEGSKA (reference sequence). The CDR3 DNA reads TGCAGTGCTAGACCGGGGAAACCGAGCTCCTACGAGCAGTACTTC. Residues: CSARPGKPSSYEQYF.

This clonotype has at least ten counts. The chain joins TRBV20-1 to TRBJ1-5; 10 bases are a match to TRBD1. CDR3 length: 13 residues. V lost 7 bases, J lost 7 bases, and 7 bases stayed unmatched. Per germline, CDR1 DFQATT and CDR2 SNEGSKA (reference sequence). The CDR3 region is CSVSTGGRQPQHF. CDR3 coding DNA: TGCAGTGTCTCGACAGGGGGCAGGCAGCCCCAGCATTTT.

V is TRBV20-1 and J is TRBJ1-1, with TRBD1 as a possible D gene (5 bases). V lost 1 base and J lost 5, with 14 bases in between. The CDR3 extends over 14 amino acids. Per the germline V gene, CDR1 is DFQATT and CDR2 is SNEGSKA (reference sequence). CDR3 coding DNA: TGCAGTGCTAGAGCATTAGACAGACGGACTGAAGCTTTCTTT. Translated: CSARALDRRTEAFF.

CDR3 protein: CATSDLRRWVAYEQYF. In DNA form, the CDR3 reads TGTGCCACCAGTGATTTGCGTCGGTGGGTAGCCTACGAGCAGTACTTC. The chain has TRBV24-1 and TRBJ2-7; D ambiguous. In germline, CDR1 is KGHDR, CDR2 SFDVKD. This CDR3 has 16 amino acids. V was trimmed by 0 bases and J by 2 bases, leaving 13 bases between them.

The V gene is TRBV28, the J gene TRBJ1-5, with D possibly TRBD1 on 6 matching bases. Trimming left V 2 bases short and J 7 bases short, with 15 bases between. Germline V gene data show CDR1 as MDHEN and CDR2 as SYDVKM. CDR3 size: 15 residues. Here the CDR3 reads CASSLGGGLNQPQHF. CDR3 sequence (DNA): TGTGCCAGCAGTTTAGGAGGGGGTCTGAACCAGCCCCAGCATTTT.

The genes are TRBV20-1 and TRBJ2-1; 12 bases line up with TRBD2. Germline V gene data show CDR1 as DFQATT and CDR2 as SNEGSKA (reference sequence). The CDR3 is 15 amino acids. The ends lost 5 bases at V and 6 bases at J; junction bases unmatched: 8. The CDR3 protein is CSAGSLAGGPNEQFF. CDR3 sequence (DNA): TGCAGTGCTGGGAGTCTAGCGGGAGGGCCCAATGAGCAGTTCTTC.

In this sample, this clonotype turned up many times. The rearrangement joins TRBV12-3 or TRBV12-4 to TRBJ2-1, with D unresolved. The V gene lost 3 bases and the J gene lost 7 bases, with 7 bases spanning the gap. This CDR3 is built from 12 residues. The CDR3 DNA sequence: TGTGCCAGCAGTTTTAAAGGGAATGAGCAGTTCTTC. It translates to CASSFKGNEQFF.

This clonotype was found a few times. Since the CDR3 does not end with the conserved phenylalanine or tryptophan, this likely comes from a read error. The CDR3 here is CASSSSQLAKNIQYL. DNA for the CDR3: TGTGCCAGCAGCTCCTCCCAATTAGCCAAAAACATTCAGTACCTC. The rearrangement uses TRBV7-4 and TRBJ2-4; D not certain. V gave up 4 bases and J gave up 0 bases, with 10 bases separating them. CDR1 is SGHVT and CDR2 is SQSDAQ in the germline V gene. This CDR3 region has 15 residues.

This clonotype came up a few times. The chain combines TRBV20-1 with TRBJ2-5, with D perhaps matching TRBD1 (6 bases). Trimming cost V 4 bases and J 4 bases, with 7 bases left between them. Germline CDR1 is DFQATT and CDR2 is SNEGSKA (reference sequence). The CDR3 length is 11 residues. The chain's CDR3 is CSANRVETQYF. The CDR3 DNA follows: TGCAGTGCTAACAGGGTAGAGACCCAGTACTTC.

The rearrangement joins TRBV15 to TRBJ1-2; D is uncertain. The germline V gene encodes CDR1 LNHNV and CDR2 YYDKDF (reference sequence). The ends were cut back, 1 base at V and 6 bases at J, with 12 bases in the middle. The CDR3 spans 14 residues. The CDR3 reads CATSRGGGLHGYTF. For the CDR3, the DNA is TGTGCCACCAGCAGAGGGGGAGGGCTACATGGCTACACCTTC.

This clonotype showed up just a few times. The chain recombines TRBV4-1 with TRBJ1-1; 7 nucleotides agree with TRBD1. V shed 4 bases, J shed 5 bases, and the junction held 7 bases outside the gene matches. The germline V gene has CDR1 MGHRA and CDR2 YSYEKL. The CDR3 is made up of 14 amino acids. The CDR3 is CASSLSGGWTEAFF. In DNA form, the CDR3 reads TGCGCCAGCAGCCTGTCAGGGGGATGGACTGAAGCTTTCTTT.

This clonotype was seen a few times. The chain employs TRBV24-1 and TRBJ2-3; D might be TRBD1 or TRBD2, each matching 5 bases. Germline V lookup: CDR1 KGHDR, CDR2 SFDVKD. V was cut by 3 bases and J by 11 bases, with 11 bases left in between. The CDR3 is 12 amino acids. The CDR3 sequence: CATSDGGVEQYF. The DNA for the CDR3 is TGTGCCACCAGTGATGGGGGTGTGGAGCAGTATTTT.

The rearrangement uses TRBV10-3 and TRBJ2-3; 9 nucleotides agree with TRBD2. Germline CDR1 and CDR2: ENHRY and SYGVKD. The V gene end was trimmed by 0 bases and the J gene end by 4 bases; junction bases not matched to a gene: 5. This CDR3 is built from 16 residues. CDR3 loop: CAISESAGGSADTQYF. CDR3 bases: TGTGCCATCAGTGAGTCCGCGGGAGGGAGCGCAGATACGCAGTATTTT.

The chain joins TRBV10-3 to TRBJ1-5; weak D call: TRBD1 (6 bases). The germline V gene encodes CDR1 ENHRY and CDR2 SYGVKD. V was clipped by 3 bases and J by 6 bases, with 9 bases between them. This CDR3 contains 13 residues. CDR3 sequence reads: CAISDGGGQPQHF. DNA for the CDR3: TGTGCCATCAGTGATGGAGGGGGTCAGCCCCAGCATTTT.

The CDR3 nucleotides read TGTGCCAGCAGCGTAGGAACGATTAGCACAGATACGCAGTATTTT. It is translated as CASSVGTISTDTQYF. The rearrangement joins TRBV9 to TRBJ2-3; no clear D gene. The V end lost 0 bases, the J end lost 0 bases, and 8 bases lay between the germline ends. The CDR3 is 15 amino acids. Looked up from germline, CDR1 is SGDLS and CDR2 is YYNGEE.

On this clonotype itself: This may come from a read error, since a much larger clone is one base off. V usage is TRBV20-1 and J usage is TRBJ2-1; D not certain. There are 13 residues in the CDR3. Germline CDR1 and CDR2: DFQATT and SNEGSKA (reference sequence). V lost 5 bases to trimming and J lost 9 bases, with 17 bases between them. DNA of the CDR3: TGCAGTGCTTCGATTAGCCTTAAGGGTGAGCAGTTCTTC. Encoded protein: CSASISLKGEQFF.

This clonotype was picked up a small number of times. The V gene is TRBV7-9, the J gene TRBJ2-7; 9 nucleotides agree with TRBD1. Trimming cost V 5 bases and J 3 bases; bases outside gene matches: 8. CDR3 length: 15 residues. The germline gives CDR1 SEHNR, CDR2 FQNEAQ (reference sequence). As DNA, the CDR3 is TGTGCCAGCAGCGGGCCACAGGGGGCCAACTACGAGCAGTACTTC. The encoded protein is CASSGPQGANYEQYF.

The chain uses TRBV15 and TRBJ2-5; 7 positions agree with TRBD1. The CDR3 length is 15 residues. CDR1 is LNHNV and CDR2 is YYDKDF in the germline V gene (reference sequence). The ends lost 0 bases at V and 3 bases at J; junction bases unmatched: 4. The CDR3 coding sequence is TGTGCCACCAGCAGAGATCCCGGGACAGAAGAGACCCAGTACTTC. It encodes CATSRDPGTEETQYF.

The table lists this clonotype with a few counts. The chain combines TRBV7-9 with TRBJ2-7; D may be TRBD1 or TRBD2 (5 bases each). This CDR3 has 15 amino acids. Trimming removed 5 bases from V and 2 bases from J, with 16 bases in between. Germline assignment: CDR1 SEHNR and CDR2 FQNEAQ (reference sequence). This CDR3 reads CASSPERGPPYEQYF. The CDR3 nucleotides are TGTGCCAGCAGCCCTGAGAGGGGTCCCCCCTACGAGCAGTACTTC.

This sequence joins TRBV5-7 and TRBJ2-4; 7 bases map to TRBD1. The better agreement between TRBJ2-1 and the DNA end casts doubt on the J call. TRBV5-7 is an open reading frame whose function is uncertain. This CDR3 has 15 amino acids. CDR3 residues: CASSFVTGYARIQFF. CDR3 DNA: TGTGCCAGCAGCTTTGTGACAGGGTATGCCAGAATTCAGTTCTTC.